This TCR beta chain was sequenced during a study of cytomegalovirus exposure and HLA in healthy donors. Points from the study as a whole: Indistinguishable V segments, including TRBV6-2 and TRBV6-3, were excluded. A link between a missense DCLRE1C variant and TCR beta V- and J-gene trimming emerged from a later analysis.

About this clone: Antigen unknown.

The PCR had 60 Vbeta and 13 Jbeta primers. Data came from immunoSEQ multiplex PCR; TCRdb stores just in-frame clones and leaves some out. This sample contains fewer than 200,000 clones. The CDR3 length is 13 residues. V lost 4 bases, J lost 15 bases, and 19 bases lay in between. The germline V gene has CDR1 MNHEY and CDR2 SMNVEV (reference sequence). This TCR came from a man aged 30 to 39 in good health and CMV-seronegative. The genes are TRBV27 and TRBJ2-1; unclear D gene. Sequenced input: PBMCs. CDR3 region: CASSSPSQDEWFF. DNA of the CDR3: TGTGCCAGCAGTTCTCCTTCTCAGGATGAGTGGTTCTTC.